A selection of T cell receptor beta chains follows, all from one sample in a study of blood T cells in healthy people across ages. Each CDR3 protein is one row after TCRdb ran MiXCR on the 5' RACE reads. The sample shows some 1.8 million distinct CDR3 sequences, more than 35% of them seen only once. Sequenced material: blood. These receptors originate from a human donor in good health. Both conserved end residues are part of each CDR3. Each record gives: clone size, D gene, V gene, J gene, CDR3 DNA, CDR3 protein. D genes are given only for firm matches. Size is stated for part of the rows, as once, few or many counts, or as a class when the clone is expanded.

size: NA
D: TRBD2
V: TRBV20-1
J: TRBJ2-2
DNA: TGCAGTGCTAGAGATTGGGCTAGCGGGGCCTACACCGGGGAGCTGTTTTTT
CDR3: CSARDWASGAYTGELFF

size: NA
D: NA
V: TRBV6-5
J: TRBJ2-5
DNA: TGTGCCAGCAGTTACCCAGGGGCCGAGACCCAGTACTTC
CDR3: CASSYPGAETQYF

size: NA
D: NA
V: TRBV6-2/TRBV6-3
J: TRBJ2-1
DNA: TGTGCCAGCGGCGGGGAGCAAGAGACCCAGTTCTTC
CDR3: CASGGEQETQFF

size: NA
D: TRBD1
V: TRBV29-1
J: TRBJ2-7
DNA: TGCAGCGTGATGTTGGACAGGGGCTACGAGCAGTACTTC
CDR3: CSVMLDRGYEQYF

size: few
D: NA
V: TRBV3-1
J: TRBJ2-3
DNA: TGTGCCAGCAGCCAACACGCAGATACGCAGTATTTT
CDR3: CASSQHADTQYF

size: NA
D: TRBD1
V: TRBV20-1
J: TRBJ1-1
DNA: TGCAGTGCACCCGGACAGGGACGGTCTGAAGCTTTCTTT
CDR3: CSAPGQGRSEAFF

size: many
D: NA
V: TRBV28
J: TRBJ2-6
DNA: TGTGCCAGCAGTCGGCTTTCTGGGGCCAACGTCCTGACTTTC
CDR3: CASSRLSGANVLTF

size: NA
D: TRBD1
V: TRBV29-1
J: TRBJ1-4
DNA: TGCAGCGTTGGCCGGGCAGGGGGTGAAAAACTGTTTTTT
CDR3: CSVGRAGGEKLFF

size: NA
D: NA
V: TRBV2
J: TRBJ2-1
DNA: TGTGCCAGCAGTGAAGCGTACGGGGGCCTGCTACGGGAGCAGTTCTTC
CDR3: CASSEAYGGLLREQFF

size: NA
D: NA
V: TRBV7-6
J: TRBJ1-4
DNA: TGTGCCAGCAGCGCCTTAGGGATGGAATACGAAAAACTGTTTTTT
CDR3: CASSALGMEYEKLFF

size: NA
D: NA
V: TRBV6-2/TRBV6-3
J: TRBJ2-1
DNA: TGTGCCAGCAGTTTTAGTAGCGTGTACAATGAGCAGTTCTTC
CDR3: CASSFSSVYNEQFF

size: NA
D: TRBD1
V: TRBV27
J: TRBJ2-7
DNA: TGTGCCAGCTTGGGACAGGGCTTCGAGCAGTACTTC
CDR3: CASLGQGFEQYF

size: NA
D: NA
V: TRBV6-5
J: TRBJ1-1
DNA: TGTGCCAGCAGTTACTCGGCGCGGGCGCGAGGTGAAGCTTTCTTT
CDR3: CASSYSARARGEAFF

size: NA
D: TRBD1
V: TRBV7-9
J: TRBJ2-5
DNA: TGTGCCAGCAGCCTAGGACAGGGGAGAGGACAAGAGACCCAGTACTTC
CDR3: CASSLGQGRGQETQYF

size: many
D: NA
V: TRBV7-2
J: TRBJ2-7
DNA: TGTGCCAGCAGCTTTGGAGGGGGGGCCTACGAGCAGTACTTC
CDR3: CASSFGGGAYEQYF

size: few
D: NA
V: TRBV27
J: TRBJ1-2
DNA: TGTGCCAGCAGTCCTATAATGAGGTTCCGCCTCCCTAACTATGGCTACACCTTC
CDR3: CASSPIMRFRLPNYGYTF

size: NA
D: TRBD1
V: TRBV12-5
J: TRBJ1-5
DNA: TGTGCTAGTGGCCGTCAAAACAGGGGAAGGGGCAATCAGCCCCAGCATTTT
CDR3: CASGRQNRGRGNQPQHF

size: NA
D: TRBD1
V: TRBV12-3/TRBV12-4
J: TRBJ1-5
DNA: TGTGCCAGCAGGCTAGGGACAGCAAATCAGCCCCAGCATTTT
CDR3: CASRLGTANQPQHF

size: NA
D: NA
V: TRBV9
J: TRBJ2-7
DNA: TGTGCCAGCAGCCCGACCGGCTCAGGGGAATATTCCTACGAGCAGTACTTC
CDR3: CASSPTGSGEYSYEQYF